A selection of T cell receptor beta chains follows, all from one sample in a study of OX40 agonist ivuxolimab in advanced cancers. Here immunoSEQ multiplex PCR was the method, and the copy in TCRdb shows in-frame clones only, minus some. The sample gives about 71,000 clones, approximately 94% of which show up once; more than 15% is in the top ten. The material was CD4+ or CD8+ T cells sorted from blood, obtained in a trial of the OX40 agonist ivuxolimab. The receptors were gathered from an adult with an advanced solid tumor such as melanoma, head and neck, liver or kidney cancer. The CDR3 runs from the conserved cysteine through the conserved F or W. The order of the fields is clone size, J gene, D gene, V gene, CDR3 protein, CDR3 DNA. The D gene is left open where the match is weak. Some rows mark clone size as missing; the rest say once, few, many or name a class of expanded clone.

- | TRBJ1-3 | TRBD1 | TRBV29-1 | CSVWTGIASGNTIYF | TGCAGCGTCTGGACAGGGATTGCCTCTGGAAACACCATATATTTT
- | TRBJ1-1 | - | TRBV11-3 | CASSLAGNTEAFF | TGTGCCAGCAGTTTAGCAGGGAACACTGAAGCTTTCTTT
- | TRBJ1-1 | TRBD1 | TRBV9 | CASSSGGTNTEAFF | TGTGCCAGCAGCTCAGGGGGCACCAACACTGAAGCTTTCTTT
- | TRBJ2-3 | TRBD2 | TRBV13 | CASSNSGGSTDTQYF | TGTGCCAGCAGCAATAGCGGGGGTAGCACAGATACGCAGTATTTT
- | TRBJ2-7 | TRBD2 | TRBV11-2 | CASSFSGGAIHEQYF | TGTGCCAGCAGCTTTAGCGGGGGGGCTATCCACGAGCAGTACTTC
- | TRBJ1-1 | - | TRBV27 | CASSLFGPNTEAFF | TGTGCCAGCAGTTTATTTGGCCCGAACACTGAAGCTTTCTTT
- | TRBJ1-4 | - | TRBV7-8 | CASSLVLGLATNEKLFF | TGTGCCAGCAGCTTAGTTCTCGGACTTGCAACTAATGAAAAACTGTTTTTT
- | TRBJ2-7 | - | TRBV9 | CASSVARGGLEQYF | TGTGCCAGCAGCGTAGCTCGTGGGGGCCTCGAGCAGTACTTC
once | TRBJ2-3 | TRBD2 | TRBV7-6 | CASSSLAGGTDTQYF | TGTGCCAGCAGCTCTCTAGCGGGAGGTACAGATACGCAGTATTTT
- | TRBJ2-7 | - | TRBV6-5 | CASSYGQGPYEQYF | TGTGCCAGCAGTTACGGCCAGGGACCCTACGAGCAGTACTTC
- | TRBJ2-7 | - | TRBV12-2 | CASRPRVLRQTYEQYF | TGTGCAAGTCGCCCAAGAGTCCTCAGGCAGACCTACGAGCAGTACTTC
- | TRBJ2-7 | - | TRBV27 | CASSLSTYYEQYF | TGTGCCAGCAGTTTATCGACGTACTACGAGCAGTACTTC
- | TRBJ2-7 | TRBD2 | TRBV2 | CASRGGTGVVYEQYF | TGTGCCAGCAGGGGGGGGACGGGAGTCGTATACGAGCAGTACTTC
- | TRBJ2-4 | - | TRBV30 | CAWSVGQSIQYF | TGTGCCTGGAGTGTAGGGCAGAGCATTCAGTACTTC
- | TRBJ2-5 | - | TRBV9 | CASSVEFGGGETQYF | TGTGCCAGCAGCGTAGAGTTTGGAGGGGGAGAGACCCAGTACTTC
- | TRBJ2-3 | - | TRBV4-3 | CASSQGRGAPDTQYF | TGCGCCAGCAGCCAAGGTCGGGGGGCCCCAGATACGCAGTATTTT
- | TRBJ1-4 | TRBD1 | TRBV4-3 | CASSPAGQGFANEKLFF | TGCGCCAGCAGCCCCGCGGGACAGGGATTTGCTAATGAAAAACTGTTTTTT
- | TRBJ1-5 | TRBD1 | TRBV4-1 | CASSLWDSPNQPQHF | TGCGCCAGCAGCCTGTGGGACAGCCCCAATCAGCCCCAGCATTTT
- | TRBJ2-7 | TRBD1 | TRBV4-1 | CASSQTGGADLAYEQYF | TGCGCCAGCAGCCAAACAGGGGGCGCGGACCTAGCCTACGAGCAGTACTTC
- | TRBJ2-7 | TRBD1 | TRBV19 | CASSPGAGQAYEQYF | TGTGCCAGTAGCCCAGGGGCGGGACAGGCCTACGAGCAGTACTTC
once | TRBJ1-1 | - | TRBV5-6 | CASSLGGLTNTEAFF | TGTGCCAGCAGCTTGGGCGGGCTTACGAACACTGAAGCTTTCTTT
- | TRBJ1-1 | - | TRBV7-3 | CASSLGGSAYTEAFF | TGTGCCAGCAGCTTAGGTGGCAGCGCTTACACTGAAGCTTTCTTT
few | TRBJ1-1 | - | TRBV7-9 | CASSLQAGAFF | TGTGCCAGCAGCTTACAGGCGGGCGCTTTCTTT
- | TRBJ2-7 | - | TRBV27 | CASSFAGFGDEQYF | TGTGCCAGCAGTTTCGCGGGGTTCGGCGACGAGCAGTACTTC
- | TRBJ2-5 | TRBD1 | TRBV4-3 | CASSQDGTGYQETQYF | TGCGCCAGCAGCCAAGACGGGACAGGGTACCAAGAGACCCAGTACTTC
- | TRBJ2-2 | - | TRBV4-3 | CASSQVMGLVGELFF | TGCGCCAGCAGCCAAGTCATGGGGCTGGTCGGGGAGCTGTTTTTT
- | TRBJ2-7 | - | TRBV4-3 | CASSQGWRPNSYEQYF | TGCGCCAGCAGCCAAGGTTGGCGGCCAAACTCCTACGAGCAGTACTTC